A single T cell receptor beta chain is shown here with its context. Its specificity is not known. The V gene end was trimmed by 4 bases and the J gene end by 3 bases; junction bases not matched to a gene: 7. This CDR3 has 15 residues. CDR1 ENHRY and CDR2 SYGVKD come from the germline V gene. These data come from a study of cytomegalovirus exposure and HLA in healthy donors. Study information: A preliminary data release comprised about 85 million unique TCRs obtained from HLA-typed donors. Study observations and caveats: Later on, an analysis found that several of the most significant clusters appeared to be linked to common viral pathogens, which included parvovirus B19. The study designated roughly 150 TCR beta chains cytomegalovirus-associated. Earlier analysis found most TCR beta V segments productive about 90% or about 30% of the time.

Use of 60 Vbeta and 13 Jbeta primers characterized the PCR. Clones were sequenced by immunoSEQ multiplex PCR, and TCRdb holds only the in-frame ones, with some missing. This table holds approximately 170,000 clones, 70% to 90% found once. This receptor was obtained from a man aged 25 to 45 in good health and CMV-seropositive. The chain recombines TRBV10-3 with TRBJ2-3; 7 bases are shared with TRBD2. The sample consisted of PBMCs. The CDR3 is CAISVGGRTTDTQYF. The CDR3 nucleotides are TGTGCCATCAGTGTGGGCGGGAGAACGACAGATACGCAGTATTTT.